These 20 T cell receptor beta chains came from one sample sequenced in a study of CXCR3-negative and CXCR3-positive naive CD8 T cells. TRB cDNA libraries were made by UMI-labeled 5' RACE. Following a re-call of the 5' RACE reads, TCRdb has one entry per CDR3 protein and lacks DNA. The table lists approximately 40,000 distinct CDR3 sequences. Sequencing was carried out using memory CD8+ T cells from blood. The origin of the receptors is a human donor in good health. Some clones in this sample may be carry-over from other donors' samples.

The chain combines TRBV3-1 with TRBJ2-7. The germline V gene has CDR1 LGHDT and CDR2 YNNKEL (reference sequence). The length of the CDR3 is 12 residues. CDR3 sequence: CASRGDFYEQYF.

The chain joins TRBV12-3 or TRBV12-4 to TRBJ2-7; TCRdb outputs TRBD1, but without DNA this stays unchecked. The CDR3 totals 12 residues. The chain's CDR3 is CASRSGTREQYF.

This rearrangement joins TRBV9 to TRBJ2-7; there is no DNA to check the TCRdb D call of TRBD2. The CDR3 totals 15 residues. The V gene's germline CDR1 is SGDLS and CDR2 YYNGEE. The CDR3 reads CASSLGLQGHYEQYF.

The chain has TRBV6-4 and TRBJ2-3; lacking DNA, the TRBD2 call made by TCRdb goes unchecked. Germline V gene data show CDR1 as MRHNA and CDR2 as SNTAGT. The CDR3 contains 15 residues. CDR3 sequence reads: CASSEVAGGPDTQYF.

The chain employs TRBV6-2 or TRBV6-3 and TRBJ2-3; TCRdb names TRBD1, which stays unverified in the absence of DNA. Germline V gene sequence: CDR1 MNHEY, CDR2 SVGEGT. The CDR3 length is 14 residues. The CDR3 sequence: CASSGGGSTDTQYF.

The V gene is TRBV28, the J gene TRBJ2-4. There are 14 residues in the CDR3. Germline V gives CDR1 MDHEN, CDR2 SYDVKM. CDR3: CASIPSNEKNIQYF.

J is TRBJ1-5 and V is TRBV24-1; the D gene TCRdb calls, TRBD1, cannot be checked with no DNA. Germline CDR1 reads KGHDR; CDR2 reads SFDVKD. The CDR3 covers 15 residues. CDR3 residues: CATSDRQGGTQPQHF.

The chain combines TRBV4-1 with TRBJ1-1. The CDR3 has 14 amino acids. The V gene's germline CDR1 is MGHRA and CDR2 YSYEKL. CDR3: CASSHITDNTEAFF.

The gene calls are TRBV11-2 and TRBJ2-1; TCRdb selects TRBD1, and the lack of DNA leaves this call unchecked. CDR1 SGHAT and CDR2 FQNNGV come from the germline V gene. This CDR3 is 14 amino acids long. The CDR3 protein is CASSGGTSYNEQFF.

The chain carries TRBV25-1 and TRBJ1-4; the D gene TCRdb calls, TRBD1, cannot be checked with no DNA. The CDR3 has 16 residues. The germline V gene has CDR1 MGHDK and CDR2 SYGVNS. The CDR3 loop reads CASSESQGALGEKLFF. The full variable domain, in which reference TRBV25-1 and TRBJ1-4 provide the parts outside the CDR3, is EADIYQTPRYLVIGTGKKITLECSQTMGHDKMYWYQQDPGMELHLIHYSYGVNSTEKGDLSSESTVSRIRTEHFPLTLESARPSHTSQYLCASSESQGALGEKLFFGSGTQLSVL.

V and J are TRBV7-9 and TRBJ2-7; the D gene TCRdb calls, TRBD1, cannot be checked with no DNA. The germline V gene has CDR1 SEHNR and CDR2 FQNEAQ (reference sequence). This CDR3 has 15 residues. CDR3 protein: CASSLLAGAQYEQYF.

The chain links TRBV11-2 to TRBJ1-4; TCRdb lists TRBD1, though no DNA is available to test this call. CDR3 size: 16 residues. The germline gives CDR1 SGHAT, CDR2 FQNNGV. The CDR3 loop reads CASSLKTQGTNEKLFF. Full variable domain (missing parts from reference TRBV11-2 and TRBJ1-4): EAGVAQSPRYKIIEKRQSVAFWCNPISGHATLYWYQQILGQGPKLLIQFQNNGVVDDSQLPKDRFSAERLKGVDSTLKIQPAKLEDSAVYLCASSLKTQGTNEKLFFGSGTQLSVL.

The chain uses TRBV5-1 and TRBJ2-7; lacking DNA, the TRBD1 call made by TCRdb goes unchecked. Germline assignment: CDR1 SGHRS and CDR2 YFSETQ. This CDR3 comprises 13 residues. The CDR3 loop reads CASSFKGGYEQYF. The full variable domain, with the rest looked up from reference TRBV5-1 and TRBJ2-7, is KAGVTQTPRYLIKTRGQQVTLSCSPISGHRSVSWYQQTPGQGLQFLFEYFSETQRNKGNFPGRFSGRQFSNSRSEMNVSTLELGDSALYLCASSFKGGYEQYFGPGTRLTVT.

This chain uses TRBV29-1 with TRBJ1-2; TCRdb indicates TRBD1, and absent DNA this call remains unverified. Germline assignment: CDR1 SQVTM and CDR2 ANQGSEA. The CDR3 length is 13 residues. This chain's CDR3 is CSVLRQGALGYTF.

V and J are TRBV2 and TRBJ2-3. The CDR3 totals 14 residues. CDR1 is SNHLY, CDR2 FYNNEI, per germline. The CDR3 reads CASSGAGDTDTQYF.

The CDR3: CASSLYPNTEAFF. The V call is TRBV28, the J call TRBJ1-1. Germline V gene lookup returns CDR1 MDHEN and CDR2 SYDVKM. This CDR3 region has 13 residues.

V gene TRBV12-3 or TRBV12-4 combines with J gene TRBJ2-5; as DNA is missing, the TRBD2 call by TCRdb cannot be tested. This CDR3 comprises 13 residues. CDR3 sequence reads: CASSLTGPETQYF.

The genes are TRBV6-2 or TRBV6-3 and TRBJ2-6; TCRdb reports TRBD2, a call that lacks DNA to check it against. Germline V CDR1 and CDR2: MNHEY, SVGEGT. CDR3 length: 15 amino acids. CDR3 amino acids: CASTTAAGGANVLTF.

The genes are TRBV5-1 and TRBJ2-1; the D call of TRBD1 rests on TCRdb alone, since no DNA is present to check it. This CDR3 has 18 amino acids. CDR1 and CDR2 (germline): SGHRS, YFSETQ. The CDR3 region is CASSGGTREWSSYNEQFF.

Frequency places this clonotype as medium-sized. The chain combines TRBV20-1 with TRBJ2-2; there is no DNA to check the TCRdb D call of TRBD1. The CDR3 covers 15 residues. CDR1 is DFQATT, CDR2 SNEGSKA, per germline (reference sequence). Here the CDR3 reads CSARAGTGDTGELFF.